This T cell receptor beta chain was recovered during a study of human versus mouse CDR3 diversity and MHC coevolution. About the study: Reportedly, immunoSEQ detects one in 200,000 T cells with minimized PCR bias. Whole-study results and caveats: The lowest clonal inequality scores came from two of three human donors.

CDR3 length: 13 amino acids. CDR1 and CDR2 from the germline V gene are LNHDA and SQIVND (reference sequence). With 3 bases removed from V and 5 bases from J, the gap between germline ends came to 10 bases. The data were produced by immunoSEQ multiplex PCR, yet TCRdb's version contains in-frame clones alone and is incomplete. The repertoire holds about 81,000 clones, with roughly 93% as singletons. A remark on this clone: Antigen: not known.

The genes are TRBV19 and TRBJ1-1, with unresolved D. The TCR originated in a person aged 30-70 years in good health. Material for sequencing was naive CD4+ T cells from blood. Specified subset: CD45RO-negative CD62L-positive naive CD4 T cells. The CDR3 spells CASSMRARTEAFF. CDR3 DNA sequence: TGTGCCAGTAGTATGAGGGCCAGAACTGAAGCTTTCTTT.